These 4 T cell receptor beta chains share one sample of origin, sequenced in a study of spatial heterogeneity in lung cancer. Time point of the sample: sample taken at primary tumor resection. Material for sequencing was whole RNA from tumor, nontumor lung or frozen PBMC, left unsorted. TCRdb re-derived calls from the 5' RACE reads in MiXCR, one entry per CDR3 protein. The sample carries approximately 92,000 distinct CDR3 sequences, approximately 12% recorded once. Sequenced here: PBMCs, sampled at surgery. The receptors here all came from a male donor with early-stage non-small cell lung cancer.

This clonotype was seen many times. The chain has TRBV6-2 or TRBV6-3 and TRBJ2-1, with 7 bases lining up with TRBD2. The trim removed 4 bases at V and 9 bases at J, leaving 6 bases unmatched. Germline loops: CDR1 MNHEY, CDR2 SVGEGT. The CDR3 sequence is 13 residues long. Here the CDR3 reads CASSWGGSGEQFF. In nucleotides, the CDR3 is TGTGCCAGCAGTTGGGGGGGGTCTGGTGAGCAGTTCTTC.

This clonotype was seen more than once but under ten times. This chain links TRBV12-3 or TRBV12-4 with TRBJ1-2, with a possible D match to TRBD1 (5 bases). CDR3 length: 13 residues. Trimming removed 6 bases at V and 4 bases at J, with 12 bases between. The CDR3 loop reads CASSPGPIYGYTF. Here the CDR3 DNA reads TGTGCCAGCAGCCCGGGACCTATCTATGGCTACACCTTC.

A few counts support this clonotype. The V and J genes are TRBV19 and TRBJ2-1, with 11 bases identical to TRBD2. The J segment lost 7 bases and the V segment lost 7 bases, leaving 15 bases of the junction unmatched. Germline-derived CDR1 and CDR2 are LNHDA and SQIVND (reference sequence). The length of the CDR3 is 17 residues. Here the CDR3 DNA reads TGTGCCAGTACGGGTATTGTAGCGGGGGGGCGAGGGAATGAGCAGTTCTTC. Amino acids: CASTGIVAGGRGNEQFF.

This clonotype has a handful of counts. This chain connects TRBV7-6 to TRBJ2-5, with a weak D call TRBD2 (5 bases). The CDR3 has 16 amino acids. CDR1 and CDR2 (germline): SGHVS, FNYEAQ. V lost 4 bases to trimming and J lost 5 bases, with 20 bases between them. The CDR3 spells CASSSSLTPRGETQYF. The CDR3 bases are TGTGCCAGCAGCTCCTCTCTTACTCCCCGAGGGGAGACCCAGTACTTC.